This TCR beta chain was sequenced for a study of blood T cells in healthy people across ages. Germline V gene sequence: CDR1 SGHRS, CDR2 YFSETQ. The CDR3 spans 13 residues. V was shortened by 0 bases and J by 11 bases, with 14 bases between the two germline ends. Together with a sample-barcoded 5' primer, a J-beta primer mix was included in a second PCR lasting about 7 to 12 cycles. TCRdb re-called the 5' RACE reads through MiXCR, storing one row per CDR3 protein. The repertoire holds about 1.8 million distinct CDR3 sequences, with less than 50% as singletons. The material sequenced was blood. The chain employs TRBV5-1 and TRBJ2-5; D is possibly TRBD2 (5 bases). The TCR comes from a woman in her 40s in good health. Here the CDR3 reads CASSLGRSWEQYF. In DNA form, the CDR3 reads TGCGCCAGCAGCTTGGGACGTTCGTGGGAGCAGTACTTC.